Described below is a single T cell receptor (beta chain) sequence and its context. Germline CDR1 reads SGHTA; CDR2 reads FQGNSA. Trimming at V came to 6 bases and at J to 0 bases, leaving 10 bases not matched to a gene. This CDR3 has 18 residues. The authors' processing: Scientists estimated how many nucleated cells there were by amplifying reference gene primers. Libraries were prepared by immunoSEQ multiplex PCR; TCRdb keeps only in-frame clonotypes and omits some of them. The V and J calls and clone size were taken over from that table, and D and trimming were inferred from the DNA. This table has about 82,000 clones, around 82% appearing once. Followed over time, Seattle patients had been enrolled while infection was active. The data were obtained in a study of blood T cell repertoires in COVID-19. In the study overall: Material from acute and convalescent COVID-19 was sourced from the United States, Italy and Spain. Sources were T cells, B-cell-depleted T cells, or PBMCs; the material itself was cDNA or gDNA.

The V gene is TRBV7-2, the J gene TRBJ2-3; 12 bases line up with TRBD2. Sequencing was done on a sample of peripheral blood. This receptor was identified in a man aged 55 to 70 with COVID-19, enrolled during active disease. CDR3: CASSLTSGGSYSTDTQYF. Written as DNA, the CDR3 is TGTGCCAGCAGTCTCACTAGCGGGGGGTCATATAGCACAGATACGCAGTATTTT.